This T cell receptor (beta chain) was documented in a study of OX40 agonist ivuxolimab in advanced cancers. Here immunoSEQ multiplex PCR was the method, and the copy in TCRdb shows in-frame clones only, minus some. The data contain about 49,000 clones, approximately 86% of them seen just once; the ten biggest clones take up roughly 49%. This clone was seen a single time. The target antigen is unknown. Broader study findings: CD4+ and CD8+ blood T cells expanded clonally by week 6 at 0.1 to 3.0 mg/kg. Part of the nonresponder group also had normalized T-cell clonal expansion that was low.

Sequenced here: CD4+ or CD8+ T cells sorted from blood, sampled in a trial of the OX40 agonist ivuxolimab. This clonotype originated in an adult with an advanced solid tumor such as melanoma, head and neck, liver or kidney cancer.

The CDR3 protein is CASSWDGYTEAFF. CDR3 coding DNA: TGTGCCAGCAGTTGGGACGGGTACACTGAAGCTTTCTTT. The gene calls are TRBV6-5 and TRBJ1-1; a weak D match, TRBD1 (5 bases). The CDR3 loop spans 13 amino acids. The ends were cut back, 4 bases at V and 3 bases at J, with 9 bases in the middle. CDR1 is MNHEY and CDR2 is SVGAGI in the germline V gene.